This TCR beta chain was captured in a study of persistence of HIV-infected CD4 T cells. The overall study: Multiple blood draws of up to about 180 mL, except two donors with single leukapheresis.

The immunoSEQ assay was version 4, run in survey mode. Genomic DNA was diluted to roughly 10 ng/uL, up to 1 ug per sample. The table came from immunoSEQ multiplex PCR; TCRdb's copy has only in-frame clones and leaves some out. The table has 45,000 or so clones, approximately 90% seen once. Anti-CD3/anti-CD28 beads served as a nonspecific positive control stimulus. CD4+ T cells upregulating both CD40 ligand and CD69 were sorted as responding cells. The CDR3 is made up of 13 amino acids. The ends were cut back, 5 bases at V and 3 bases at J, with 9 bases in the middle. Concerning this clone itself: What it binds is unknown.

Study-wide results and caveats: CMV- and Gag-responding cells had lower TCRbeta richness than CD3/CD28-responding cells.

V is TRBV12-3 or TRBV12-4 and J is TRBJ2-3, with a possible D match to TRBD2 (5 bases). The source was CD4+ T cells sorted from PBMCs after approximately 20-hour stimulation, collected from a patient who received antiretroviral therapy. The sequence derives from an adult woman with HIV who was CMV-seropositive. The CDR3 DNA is TGTGCCAGCAGTGTACGAGGGACAGATACGCAGTATTTT. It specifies CASSVRGTDTQYF.